A selection of T cell receptor beta chains follows, all from one sample in a study of shared clonotypes between healthy human individuals. The assay was immunoSEQ multiplex PCR, and TCRdb's table has in-frame clones only and misses some. In the table there are about 560,000 clones, around 80% of which are singletons. Sequenced sample: PBMCs. Every receptor here comes from a woman in her 40s in good health. Some clones in this sample may be carry-over from other donors' samples. Both conserved end residues are trimmed from each CDR3.

CDR3 length	V gene	J gene	CDR3 protein
14	TRBV30	TRBJ2-1	AWRKQIWAVLNEQF
14	TRBV2	TRBJ2-4	ASSVFGNIAKNIQY
11	TRBV29-1	TRBJ1-5	SVRDSLNQPQH
13	TRBV5-1	TRBJ2-5	ASSLMPGGQETQY
13	TRBV7-3	TRBJ1-2	ASSSTGGADYGYT
11	TRBV5-4	TRBJ2-6	ASSRREANVLT
13	TRBV6-6	TRBJ2-2	ASSYAGLNTGELF
9	TRBV10-1	TRBJ2-7	ASRASLEQY
10	TRBV5-5	TRBJ1-1	ASSFDRAEAF
14	TRBV4-1	TRBJ2-7	ASSQTLSDSFYEQY
9	TRBV6-4	TRBJ2-1	ASGAGGEQF
13	TRBV5-4	TRBJ1-1	ASSAGTGLNTEAF
15	TRBV28	TRBJ2-5	ASSPRRSGRTQETQY
10	TRBV7-3	TRBJ2-3	ASSPSGDTQY
15	TRBV28	TRBJ2-1	ASSGPREGPFYNEQF
13	TRBV19	TRBJ2-5	ASSPLADYQETQY